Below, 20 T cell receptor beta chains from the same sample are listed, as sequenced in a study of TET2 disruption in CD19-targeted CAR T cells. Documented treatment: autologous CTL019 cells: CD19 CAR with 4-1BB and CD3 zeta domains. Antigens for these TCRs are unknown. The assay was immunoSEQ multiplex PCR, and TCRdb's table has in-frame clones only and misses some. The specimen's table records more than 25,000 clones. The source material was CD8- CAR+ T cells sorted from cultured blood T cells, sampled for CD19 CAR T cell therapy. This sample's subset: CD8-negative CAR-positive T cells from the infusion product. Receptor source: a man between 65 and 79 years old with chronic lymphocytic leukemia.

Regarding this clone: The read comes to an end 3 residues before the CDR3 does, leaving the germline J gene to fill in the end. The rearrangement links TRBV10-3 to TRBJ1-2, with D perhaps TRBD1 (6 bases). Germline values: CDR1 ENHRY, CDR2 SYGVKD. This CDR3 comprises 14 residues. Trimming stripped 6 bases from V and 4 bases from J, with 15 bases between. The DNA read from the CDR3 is TGTGCCATCAGCCCCGTACAGGGCACCTATGGC. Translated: CAISPVQGTYG. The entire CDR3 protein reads CAISPVQGTYGYTF.

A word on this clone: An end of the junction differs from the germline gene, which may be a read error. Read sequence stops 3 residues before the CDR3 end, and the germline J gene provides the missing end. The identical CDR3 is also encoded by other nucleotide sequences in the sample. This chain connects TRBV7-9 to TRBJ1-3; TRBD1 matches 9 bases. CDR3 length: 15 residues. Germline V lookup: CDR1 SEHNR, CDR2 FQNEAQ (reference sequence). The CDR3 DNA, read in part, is TGTGCCAGCAGCTCCCCCCGGGACAGGGAAAACACT. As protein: CASSSPRDRENT. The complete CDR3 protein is CASSSPRDRENTIYF.

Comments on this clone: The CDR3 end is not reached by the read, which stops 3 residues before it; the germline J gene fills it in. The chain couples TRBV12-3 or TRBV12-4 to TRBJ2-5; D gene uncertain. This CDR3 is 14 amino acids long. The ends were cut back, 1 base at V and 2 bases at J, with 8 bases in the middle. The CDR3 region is CASSLVNSQETQYF. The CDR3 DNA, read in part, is TGTGCCAGCAGTTTAGTGAACAGTCAAGAGACC.

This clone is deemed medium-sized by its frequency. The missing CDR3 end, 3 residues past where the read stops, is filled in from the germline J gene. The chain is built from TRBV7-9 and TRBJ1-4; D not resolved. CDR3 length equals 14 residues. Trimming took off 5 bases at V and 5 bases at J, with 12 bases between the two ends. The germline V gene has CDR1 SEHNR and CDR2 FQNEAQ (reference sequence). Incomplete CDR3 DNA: TGTGCCAGCAGCGGCTGGAGCGAAAATGAAAAA. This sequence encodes CASSGWSENEK. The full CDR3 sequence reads CASSGWSENEKLFF. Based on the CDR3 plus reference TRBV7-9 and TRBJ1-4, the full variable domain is DTGVSQNPRHKITKRGQNVTFRCDPISEHNRLYWYRQTLGQGPEFLTYFQNEAQLEKSRLLSDRFSAERPKGSFSTLEIQRTEQGDSAMYLCASSGWSENEKLFFGSGTQLSVL.

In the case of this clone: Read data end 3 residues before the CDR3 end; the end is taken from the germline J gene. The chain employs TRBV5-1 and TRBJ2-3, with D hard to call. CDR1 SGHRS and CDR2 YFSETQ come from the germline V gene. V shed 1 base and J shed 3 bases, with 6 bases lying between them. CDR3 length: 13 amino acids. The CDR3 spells CASSLSDTDTQYF. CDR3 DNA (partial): TGCGCCAGCAGCTTGTCAGATACAGATACG. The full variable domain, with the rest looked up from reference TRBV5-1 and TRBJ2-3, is KAGVTQTPRYLIKTRGQQVTLSCSPISGHRSVSWYQQTPGQGLQFLFEYFSETQRNKGNFPGRFSGRQFSNSRSEMNVSTLELGDSALYLCASSLSDTDTQYFGPGTRLTVL.

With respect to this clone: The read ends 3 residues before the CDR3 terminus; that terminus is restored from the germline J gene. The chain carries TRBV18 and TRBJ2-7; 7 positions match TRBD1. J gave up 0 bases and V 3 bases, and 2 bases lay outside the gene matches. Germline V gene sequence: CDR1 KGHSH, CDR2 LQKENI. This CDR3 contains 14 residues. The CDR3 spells CASSPRDSSYEQYF. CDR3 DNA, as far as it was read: TGTGCCAGCTCACCCCGGGACAGCTCCTACGAG. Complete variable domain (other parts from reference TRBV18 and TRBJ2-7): NAGVMQNPRHLVRRRGQEARLRCSPMKGHSHVYWYRQLPEEGLKFMVYLQKENIIDESGMPKERFSAEFPKEGPSILRIQQVVRGDSAAYFCASSPRDSSYEQYFGPGTRLTVT.

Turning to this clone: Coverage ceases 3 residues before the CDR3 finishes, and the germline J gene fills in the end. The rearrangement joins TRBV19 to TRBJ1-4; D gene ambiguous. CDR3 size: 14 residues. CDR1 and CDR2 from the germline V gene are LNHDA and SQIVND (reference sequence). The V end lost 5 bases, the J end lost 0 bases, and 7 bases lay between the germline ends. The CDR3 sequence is CASSRGSTNEKLFF. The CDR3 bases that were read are TGTGCCAGTAGTCGCGGTTCAACTAATGAAAAA. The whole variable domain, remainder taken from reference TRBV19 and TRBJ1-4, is DGGITQSPKYLFRKEGQNVTLSCEQNLNHDAMYWYRQDPGQGLRLIYYSQIVNDFQKGDIAEGYSVSREKKESFPLTVTSAQKNPTAFYLCASSRGSTNEKLFFGSGTQLSVL.

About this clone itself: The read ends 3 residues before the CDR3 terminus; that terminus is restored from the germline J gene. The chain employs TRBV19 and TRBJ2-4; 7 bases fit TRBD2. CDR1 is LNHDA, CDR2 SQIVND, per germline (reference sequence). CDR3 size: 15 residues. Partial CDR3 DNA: TGTGCCAGTAGTTCCTCGGGGGGAAGAACCTATGGT. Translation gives CASSSSGGRTYG. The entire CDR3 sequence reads CASSSSGGRTYGQYF.

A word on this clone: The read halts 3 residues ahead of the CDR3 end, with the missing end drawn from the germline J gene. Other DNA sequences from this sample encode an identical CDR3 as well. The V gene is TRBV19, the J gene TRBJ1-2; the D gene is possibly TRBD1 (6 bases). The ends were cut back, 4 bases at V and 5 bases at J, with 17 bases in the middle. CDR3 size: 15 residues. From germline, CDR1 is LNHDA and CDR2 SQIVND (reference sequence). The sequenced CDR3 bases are TGTGCCAGTAGTACACAGCAGGGGAGGGGATATGGC. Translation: CASSTQQGRGYG. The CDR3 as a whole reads CASSTQQGRGYGYTF.

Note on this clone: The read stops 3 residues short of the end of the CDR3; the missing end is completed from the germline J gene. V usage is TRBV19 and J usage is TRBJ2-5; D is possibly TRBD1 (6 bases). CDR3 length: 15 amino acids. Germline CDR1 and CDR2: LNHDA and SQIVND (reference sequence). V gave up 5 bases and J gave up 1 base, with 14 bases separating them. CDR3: CASSPGTLLQETQYF. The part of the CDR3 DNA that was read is TGTGCCAGTAGTCCGGGGACACTTCTCCAAGAGACC.

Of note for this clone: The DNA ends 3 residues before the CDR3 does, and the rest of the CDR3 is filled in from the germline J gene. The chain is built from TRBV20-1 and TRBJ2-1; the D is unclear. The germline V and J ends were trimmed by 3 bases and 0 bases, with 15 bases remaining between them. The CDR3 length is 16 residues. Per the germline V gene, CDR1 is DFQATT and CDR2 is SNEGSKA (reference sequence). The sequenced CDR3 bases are TGCAGTGCTAGTGAGCCGATGGGCAGCTCCTACAATGAG. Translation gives CSASEPMGSSYNE. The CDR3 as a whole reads CSASEPMGSSYNEQFF.

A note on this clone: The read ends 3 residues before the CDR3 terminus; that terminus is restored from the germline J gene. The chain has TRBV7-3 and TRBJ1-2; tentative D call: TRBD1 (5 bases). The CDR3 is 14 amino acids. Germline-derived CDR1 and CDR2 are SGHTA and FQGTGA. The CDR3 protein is CASSGTSGVNDYTF. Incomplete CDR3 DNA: TGTGCCAGCAGCGGGACTAGCGGGGTAAATGAC.

Incomplete CDR3 DNA: TGTGCCAGTACCCCGGGACAGGGGATTTTTGGC. Translating gives CASTPGQGIFG. The whole CDR3 sequence is CASTPGQGIFGYTF. The chain recombines TRBV19 with TRBJ1-2; TRBD1 aligns across 10 bases. The CDR3 extends 3 residues past the end of the read, so its final part is completed from the germline J gene. V was clipped by 7 bases and J by 7 bases; unmatched bases: 9. Germline loops: CDR1 LNHDA, CDR2 SQIVND (reference sequence). The CDR3 is 14 residues long.

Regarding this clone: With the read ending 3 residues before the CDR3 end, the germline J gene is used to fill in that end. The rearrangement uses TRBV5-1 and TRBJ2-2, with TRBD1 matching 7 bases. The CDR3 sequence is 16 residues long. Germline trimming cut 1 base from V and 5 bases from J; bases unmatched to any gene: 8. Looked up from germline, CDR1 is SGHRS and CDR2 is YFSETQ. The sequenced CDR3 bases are TGCGCCAGCAGCTTGTCCCGACAGGGTGATACCGGGGAG. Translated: CASSLSRQGDTGE. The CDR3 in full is CASSLSRQGDTGELFF.

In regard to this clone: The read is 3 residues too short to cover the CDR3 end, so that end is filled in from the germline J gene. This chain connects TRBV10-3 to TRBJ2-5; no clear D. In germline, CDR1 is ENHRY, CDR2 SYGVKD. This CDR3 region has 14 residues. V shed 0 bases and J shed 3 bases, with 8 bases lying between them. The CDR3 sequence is CAISESTVKETQYF. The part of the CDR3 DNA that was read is TGTGCCATCAGTGAGTCTACAGTGAAAGAGACC.

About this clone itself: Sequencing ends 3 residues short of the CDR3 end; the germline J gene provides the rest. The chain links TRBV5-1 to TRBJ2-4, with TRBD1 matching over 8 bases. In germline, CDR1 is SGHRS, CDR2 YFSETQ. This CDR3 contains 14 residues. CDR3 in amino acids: CASSQPGQDYGQYF. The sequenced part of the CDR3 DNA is TGCGCCAGCAGTCAACCGGGACAGGACTATGGT.

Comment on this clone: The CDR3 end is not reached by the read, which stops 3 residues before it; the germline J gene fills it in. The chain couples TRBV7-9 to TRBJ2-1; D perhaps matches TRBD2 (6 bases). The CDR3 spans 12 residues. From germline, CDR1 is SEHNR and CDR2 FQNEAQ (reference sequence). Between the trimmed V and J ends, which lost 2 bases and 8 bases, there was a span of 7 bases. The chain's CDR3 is CASSLIADEQFF. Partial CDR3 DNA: TGTGCCAGCAGCTTAATAGCGGATGAG.

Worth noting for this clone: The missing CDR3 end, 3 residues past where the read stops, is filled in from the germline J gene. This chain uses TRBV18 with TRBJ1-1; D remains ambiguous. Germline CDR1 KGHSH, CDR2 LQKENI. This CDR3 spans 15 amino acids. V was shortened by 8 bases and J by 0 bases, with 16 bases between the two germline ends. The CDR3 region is CASLSRREMNTEAFF. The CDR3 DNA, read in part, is TGTGCCAGCCTCTCGAGGCGGGAGATGAACACTGAA.

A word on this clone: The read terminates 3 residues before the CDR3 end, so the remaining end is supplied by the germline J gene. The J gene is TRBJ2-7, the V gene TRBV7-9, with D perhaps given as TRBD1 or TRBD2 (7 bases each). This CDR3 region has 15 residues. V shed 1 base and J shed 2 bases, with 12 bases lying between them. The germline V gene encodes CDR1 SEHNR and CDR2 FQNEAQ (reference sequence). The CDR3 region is CASSLEGGGPYEQYF. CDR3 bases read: TGTGCCAGCAGCTTAGAGGGAGGGGGCCCCTACGAG.

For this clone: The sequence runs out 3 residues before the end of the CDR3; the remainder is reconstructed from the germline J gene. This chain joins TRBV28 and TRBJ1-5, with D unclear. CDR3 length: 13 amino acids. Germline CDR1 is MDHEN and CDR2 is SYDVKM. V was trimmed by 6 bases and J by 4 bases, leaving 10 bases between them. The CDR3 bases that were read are TGTGCCAGCAGCCCCTTCCGTAATCAGCCC. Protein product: CASSPFRNQP. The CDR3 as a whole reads CASSPFRNQPQHF.